These T cell receptor beta chains were read from a single sample in a study of cytomegalovirus exposure and HLA in healthy donors. Profiling relied on immunoSEQ multiplex PCR, and the TCRdb table lists in-frame clones only, not all of them. The table has some 180,000 clones, 80% seen once. What was sequenced was PBMCs. The receptors were sampled from a woman in her thirties in good health and CMV-seronegative. CDR3s include the opening cysteine and the closing phenylalanine or tryptophan. D genes are given only for firm matches. The size of a clone is reported for some rows only, either as once, few or many, or as a class for expanded clones.

clone size | J gene | V gene | D gene | CDR3 DNA | CDR3 protein
NA | TRBJ1-5 | TRBV6-6 | TRBD1 | TGTGCCAGCAGAACAGGGGGCGAGGGTCAGCCCCAGCATTTT | CASRTGGEGQPQHF
NA | TRBJ2-7 | TRBV4-3 | NA | TGCGCCAGCAGCCAAGAGAGGGCGGGGATTTTAGGGTCCTACGAGCAGTACTTC | CASSQERAGILGSYEQYF
NA | TRBJ2-7 | TRBV18 | NA | TGTGCCAGCTCACCCAGCCAACTACTCTCCTACGAGCAGTACTTC | CASSPSQLLSYEQYF
NA | TRBJ2-7 | TRBV7-8 | NA | TGTGCCAGCAGCTTTGAGGCCTACTACGAGCAGTACTTC | CASSFEAYYEQYF
NA | TRBJ2-3 | TRBV7-9 | TRBD2 | TGTGCCAGCAGCACGGGACTAGCCGGCGGAGATACGCAGTATTTT | CASSTGLAGGDTQYF
NA | TRBJ1-3 | TRBV7-9 | TRBD1 | TGTGCCGTGGACAGGAGCTCTGGAAACACCATATATTTT | CAVDRSSGNTIYF
NA | TRBJ1-4 | TRBV21-1 | NA | TGTGCCAGCAGCGGGGGACAGGGGGCGCGGCAAGGGGAAAAACTGTTTTTT | CASSGGQGARQGEKLFF
few | TRBJ2-7 | TRBV19 | NA | TGTGCCAGTGGAGACCTGAGCTACGAGCAGTACTTC | CASGDLSYEQYF
NA | TRBJ2-1 | TRBV7-2 | TRBD2 | TGTGCCAGTCGTACCGGGGGGACTATATACAATGAGCAGTTCTTC | CASRTGGTIYNEQFF
NA | TRBJ1-1 | TRBV19 | NA | TGTGCCAGTAGTATTCTAGGGGACACTGAAGCTTTCTTT | CASSILGDTEAFF
once | TRBJ2-7 | TRBV5-5 | TRBD2 | TGTGCCAGCAGCTTGGGGACTAGACCCTACGGGCAGTACTTC | CASSLGTRPYGQYF
NA | TRBJ2-5 | TRBV5-1 | NA | TGCGCCAGCAGCTTGGGACTAGGGGCTCGTGAGACCCAGTACTTC | CASSLGLGARETQYF
NA | TRBJ1-6 | TRBV6-6 | NA | TGTGCCAGCCAAGGAGATACCTATAATTCACCCCTCCACTTT | CASQGDTYNSPLHF
NA | TRBJ2-7 | TRBV9 | TRBD1 | TGTGCCAGCAGCCCGGACAGGGACTACGAGCAGTACTTC | CASSPDRDYEQYF
NA | TRBJ1-4 | TRBV18 | NA | TGTGCCAGCTCTGCCCTTGGCAGACATAATGAAAAACTGTTTTTT | CASSALGRHNEKLFF
NA | TRBJ1-2 | TRBV7-3 | TRBD1 | TGTGCCAGCAGCTTAACAATGGGACAGGGTGATGGCTACACCTTC | CASSLTMGQGDGYTF
once | TRBJ1-5 | TRBV7-9 | TRBD1 | TGTGCCAGCAGCTTGACAGGGTTGTCGCCCCAGCATTTT | CASSLTGLSPQHF
NA | TRBJ1-1 | TRBV18 | NA | TGTGCCAGCTCACCCATCCCAGTCATGAACACTGAAGCTTTCTTT | CASSPIPVMNTEAFF
NA | TRBJ1-2 | TRBV6-6 | TRBD1 | TGTGCCAGCAGTTATATACAAGGGACAGGGGGCTACACCTTC | CASSYIQGTGGYTF
NA | TRBJ2-3 | TRBV30 | NA | TGTGCCTGGAGAAATGGAAGTAGGAGACTGACATTTCCCCGGCGGGGCACAGATACGCAGTATTTT | CAWRNGSRRLTFPRRGTDTQYF
NA | TRBJ1-1 | TRBV5-1 | TRBD1 | TGCGCCAGCAGCCCCCGGACAGGGAACACTGAAGCTTTCTTT | CASSPRTGNTEAFF
NA | TRBJ2-7 | TRBV7-8 | NA | TGTGCCAGCAGCTTAACAGGATATCCCTACGAGCAGTACTTC | CASSLTGYPYEQYF
once | TRBJ2-5 | TRBV9 | TRBD1 | TGTGCCAGCAGCGAAAGACAGGGACCCCAAGAGACCCAGTACTTC | CASSERQGPQETQYF
few | TRBJ1-1 | TRBV5-5 | TRBD1 | TGTGCCAGCAGCGTCCGGGACAGCATTTTCAACACTGAAGCTTTCTTT | CASSVRDSIFNTEAFF
NA | TRBJ2-2 | TRBV6-5 | NA | TGTGCCAGCAGCTCCAGTGGGCTGAACACCGGGGAGCTGTTTTTT | CASSSSGLNTGELFF
NA | TRBJ1-5 | TRBV19 | TRBD1 | TGTGCCAGTAGTATAGTTCCAGGGGGCGCCTTCAATCAGCCCCAGCATTTT | CASSIVPGGAFNQPQHF
NA | TRBJ1-1 | TRBV9 | NA | TGTGCCAGCACCCTAGAGACAGCGATGAACACTGAAGCTTTCTTT | CASTLETAMNTEAFF
NA | TRBJ1-2 | TRBV9 | TRBD1 | TGTGCCAGCAGCGTTTGGGACAGGGTAGATGGTGGCTACACCTTC | CASSVWDRVDGGYTF
once | TRBJ1-2 | TRBV19 | TRBD1 | TGTGCCAGTAGTACCCACGACAGGGCGAATGGCTACACCTTC | CASSTHDRANGYTF
NA | TRBJ1-2 | TRBV7-8 | NA | TGTGCCAGCAGCCAGGCAACCTCGCAAGGGAGGTATGGCTACACCTTC | CASSQATSQGRYGYTF
NA | TRBJ1-4 | TRBV27 | NA | TGTGCCAGCAGTTTATCCTCCAGGGTTAATGAAAAACTGTTTTTT | CASSLSSRVNEKLFF
NA | TRBJ1-1 | TRBV5-1 | NA | TGCGCCAGCAGCTTGGGGCGGGACACTGAAGCTTTCTTT | CASSLGRDTEAFF
few | TRBJ1-2 | TRBV5-5 | NA | TGTGCCAGCAGCTTAACAACAGGGTCCACCTATGGCTACACCTTC | CASSLTTGSTYGYTF
NA | TRBJ2-2 | TRBV2 | TRBD2 | TGTGCCAGCAGTGATGGAGCGGGGGGGACCGGGGAGCTGTTTTTT | CASSDGAGGTGELFF
NA | TRBJ2-3 | TRBV5-6 | NA | TGTGCCAGCAGCTTGGGGCCGACTAGCACAGATACGCAGTATTTT | CASSLGPTSTDTQYF
NA | TRBJ2-5 | TRBV5-4 | NA | TGTGCCAGCAGCTTTGAGGGCGCAGAGACCCAGTACTTC | CASSFEGAETQYF
NA | TRBJ2-1 | TRBV18 | TRBD1 | TGTGCCAGCTCACCACCGAGGGGGCTTGTAAATGAGCAGTTCTTC | CASSPPRGLVNEQFF
NA | TRBJ1-1 | TRBV7-7 | NA | TGTGCTAGCAGCCCAGGCCCGGCTTCCACTGAAGCTTTCTTT | CASSPGPASTEAFF
NA | TRBJ2-3 | TRBV5-1 | TRBD1 | TGCGCCAGCAGCTTGGTTGGACAGGGGTTAGATACGCAGTATTTT | CASSLVGQGLDTQYF
NA | TRBJ2-5 | TRBV2 | NA | TGTGCCAGCAGTGATAGCGGCGGGAAAGAGACCCAGTACTTC | CASSDSGGKETQYF
NA | TRBJ1-6 | TRBV27 | NA | TGTGCCAGCAGTTTCAGCGAGGGTCTTCGTTCACCCCTCCACTTT | CASSFSEGLRSPLHF
NA | TRBJ1-4 | TRBV9 | NA | TGTGCCAGCAGCCTCCGTGGAGGGGATGAAAAACTGTTTTTT | CASSLRGGDEKLFF